The sequence of this T cell receptor beta chain was determined in a study of early stage breast cancer tumors. Study findings and constraints: Enriched TCRB sequences shared across patients were mostly commonly generated sequences.

This clone was picked up a small number of times. Its antigen is not identified. This same CDR3 is encoded by further DNA sequences in the sample. CDR3 size: 14 residues. The ends were cut back, 4 bases at V and 3 bases at J, with 10 bases in the middle. Per germline, CDR1 SEHNR and CDR2 FQNEAQ (reference sequence). TCRdb's copy holds only in-frame clones and misses some; the assay was immunoSEQ multiplex PCR. The sample carries about 19,000 clones, 80% to 90% recorded once. The rearrangement links TRBV7-9 to TRBJ1-5; D is possibly TRBD1 (6 bases). The sample was blood. This clonotype was sampled from a person aged 65 to 85 with breast cancer. CDR3 DNA: TGTGCCAGCAGCTCCTGGACAGACAATCAGCCCCAGCATTTT. This encodes CASSSWTDNQPQHF. Together with reference TRBV7-9 and TRBJ1-5, the CDR3 gives the full variable domain: DTGVSQNPRHKITKRGQNVTFRCDPISEHNRLYWYRQTLGQGPEFLTYFQNEAQLEKSRLLSDRFSAERPKGSFSTLEIQRTEQGDSAMYLCASSSWTDNQPQHFGDGTRLSIL.